This T cell receptor (beta chain) originates from a study of cytomegalovirus exposure and HLA in healthy donors. V dropped 6 bases and J dropped 6; count of bases not matched to a gene: 9. Germline loops: CDR1 SNHLY, CDR2 FYNNEI. This CDR3 comprises 15 residues. The PCR ran on 60 Vbeta and 13 Jbeta primers. Sequencing was performed with immunoSEQ multiplex PCR; in TCRdb, only in-frame clones are kept and a portion is missing. In the table there are 120,000 to 150,000 clones, approximately 78% of which are singletons. The sequence was collected from a woman aged 40-49 years in good health and CMV-seropositive. J is TRBJ2-1 and V is TRBV2; the match to TRBD2 covers 9 bases. The sequencing sample was made of PBMCs. CDR3 sequence: CASSFTSGQTNEQFF. In DNA form, the CDR3 reads TGTGCCAGCAGCTTTACTAGCGGGCAGACCAATGAGCAGTTCTTC. The complete variable domain, with remaining parts taken from reference TRBV2 and TRBJ2-1, reads EPEVTQTPSHQVTQMGQEVILRCVPISNHLYFYWYRQILGQKVEFLVSFYNNEISEKSEIFDDQFSVERPDGSNFTLKIRSTKLEDSAMYFCASSFTSGQTNEQFFGPGTRLTVL.